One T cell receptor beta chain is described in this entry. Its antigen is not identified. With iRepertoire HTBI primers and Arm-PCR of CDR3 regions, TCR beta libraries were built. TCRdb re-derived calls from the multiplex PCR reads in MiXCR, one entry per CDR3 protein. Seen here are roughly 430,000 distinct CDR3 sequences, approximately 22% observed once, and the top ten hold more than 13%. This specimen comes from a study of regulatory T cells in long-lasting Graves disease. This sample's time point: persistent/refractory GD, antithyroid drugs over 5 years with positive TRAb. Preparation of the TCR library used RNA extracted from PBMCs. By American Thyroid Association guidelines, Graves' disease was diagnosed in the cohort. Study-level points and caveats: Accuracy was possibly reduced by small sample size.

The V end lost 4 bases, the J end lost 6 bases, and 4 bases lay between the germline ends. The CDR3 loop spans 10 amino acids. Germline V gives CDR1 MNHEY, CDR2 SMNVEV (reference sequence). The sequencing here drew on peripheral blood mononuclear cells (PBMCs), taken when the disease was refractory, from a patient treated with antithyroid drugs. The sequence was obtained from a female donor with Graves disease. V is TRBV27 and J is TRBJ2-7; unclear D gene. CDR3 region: CASSYGEQYF. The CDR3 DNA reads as TGTGCCAGCAGTTACGGCGAGCAGTACTTC.